Listed below are T cell receptor beta chains from one sample, sequenced in a study of neoadjuvant nivolumab and ipilimumab in lung cancer. Here immunoSEQ multiplex PCR was the method, and the copy in TCRdb shows in-frame clones only, minus some. The table shows about 38,000 clones, with approximately 89% occurring only once. The material was peripheral blood, obtained before neoadjuvant nivolumab, alone or with ipilimumab. The source is an adult with non-small cell lung cancer. The CDR3 runs from the conserved cysteine through the conserved F or W. A D gene is named only where the DNA matches it firmly. The listing skips clone size in some rows; elsewhere it reads once, few, many or a size class.

j_call | clone_size | d_call | v_call | cdr3_nt | cdr3_aa
TRBJ2-1 | . | . | TRBV10-3 | TGTGCCATCAGTGAAACTGGTTCGGAATACAATGAGCAGTTCTTC | CAISETGSEYNEQFF
TRBJ1-2 | once | . | TRBV10-3 | TGTGCCACCTCCTATCAGGAAGCTAACTATGGCTACACCTTC | CATSYQEANYGYTF
TRBJ2-7 | . | . | TRBV6-1 | TGTGCCAGCAGTGAAAGCCCAGCGCCCTACGAGCAGTACTTC | CASSESPAPYEQYF
TRBJ2-3 | . | TRBD2 | TRBV7-3 | TGTGCCAGCAGCCAAGAAGGGGCTAGCGGGAGTGATACGCAGTATTTT | CASSQEGASGSDTQYF
TRBJ2-3 | . | . | TRBV27 | TGTGCCAGCAGTTTATCGAAGAGAGGGACTAGCACAGATACGCAGTATTTT | CASSLSKRGTSTDTQYF
TRBJ2-3 | . | TRBD2 | TRBV5-4 | TGTGCCAGCAGCTTGCCTAGCGGGAGTGGCGGGGATACGCAGTATTTT | CASSLPSGSGGDTQYF
TRBJ2-1 | . | . | TRBV18 | TGTGCCAGCTCGCGCGTGTCGGTTGTGTACAATGAGCAGTTCTTC | CASSRVSVVYNEQFF
TRBJ2-1 | . | . | TRBV9 | TGTGCCAGCAGCGTGAATGCCGGGACTTTCTACAATGAGCAGTTCTTC | CASSVNAGTFYNEQFF
TRBJ1-4 | . | TRBD1 | TRBV7-9 | TGTGCCAGCAGCTTAGCGACCGGGACAGGGGAAAAACTGTTTTTT | CASSLATGTGEKLFF
TRBJ2-7 | . | TRBD1 | TRBV7-8 | TGTGCCAGCAGCGTACCGGGACAGGGGGCCTACGAGCAGTACTTC | CASSVPGQGAYEQYF
TRBJ1-1 | . | . | TRBV14 | TGTGCCAGCAGCCAAGGGAGACAGTCTTCCACTGAAGCTTTCTTT | CASSQGRQSSTEAFF
TRBJ1-1 | . | . | TRBV27 | TGTGCCAGCAGTTTGTGGGGTTCTGAAGCTTTCTTT | CASSLWGSEAFF
TRBJ2-5 | . | . | TRBV6-5 | TGTGCCACCCGGGGCCAAGAGACCCAGTACTTC | CATRGQETQYF
TRBJ2-5 | . | . | TRBV27 | TGTGCCAGCAGTTTATCATCTGGGGGAAACCAAGAGACCCAGTACTTC | CASSLSSGGNQETQYF
TRBJ2-3 | . | TRBD2 | TRBV28 | TGTGCCAGCAGTTTCCGGGTTAGCGGGACAGATACGCAGTATTTT | CASSFRVSGTDTQYF
TRBJ2-5 | once | TRBD1 | TRBV5-4 | TGTGCCAGCAGCTTCGGCAGGGGGTCCCAAGAGACCCAGTACTTC | CASSFGRGSQETQYF
TRBJ2-3 | . | . | TRBV4-1 | TGCGCCAGCAGCCAAATCAACCTAGTTAGCACAGATACGCAGTATTTT | CASSQINLVSTDTQYF
TRBJ2-1 | . | . | TRBV4-1 | TGCGCCAGCAGCCAAGAAGGGGGACCTCTCGTTGAGCAGTTCTTC | CASSQEGGPLVEQFF
TRBJ2-5 | once | TRBD2 | TRBV9 | TGTGCCAGCAGCGTAGGGGCGGGACTAGCGGACCCGTACCAAGAGACCCAGTACTTC | CASSVGAGLADPYQETQYF
TRBJ2-7 | . | . | TRBV7-9 | TGTGCCAGCAGCCCTGGGACCTACGAGCAGTACTTC | CASSPGTYEQYF
TRBJ2-5 | . | TRBD1 | TRBV18 | TGTGCCAGCTCACCATTAGGGGGCTTCCAAGAGACCCAGTACTTC | CASSPLGGFQETQYF
TRBJ1-1 | . | . | TRBV30 | TGTGCCTGGAGTGTGGCGTGGGAAGCTTTCTTT | CAWSVAWEAFF
TRBJ2-1 | . | TRBD2 | TRBV5-1 | TGCGCCAGCAGGGCAGCCGGGACTAGCGGGAGAGAGCAGTTCTTC | CASRAAGTSGREQFF
TRBJ2-5 | . | TRBD1 | TRBV9 | TGTGCCAGGACCGTGGGGACAGGGGAAGAGACCCAGTACTTC | CARTVGTGEETQYF
TRBJ1-2 | . | . | TRBV27 | TGTGCCAGCAGTTCGTATGACGGCTACCAGACTACCTATGGCTACACCTTC | CASSSYDGYQTTYGYTF
TRBJ2-1 | . | TRBD2 | TRBV14 | TGTGCCAGCAGCCAATCCGAGGAGGGCGGGAGATACCCTCCCAATGAGCAGTTCTTC | CASSQSEEGGRYPPNEQFF
TRBJ2-1 | . | TRBD2 | TRBV4-1 | TGCGCCAGCAGCCTCCCCGTTTGGACTAGCGGGAGGCCCGGAGCACATGAGCAGTTCTTC | CASSLPVWTSGRPGAHEQFF
TRBJ2-1 | . | TRBD2 | TRBV14 | TGTGCCAGCAGCTCACTAGCGGAGCAGTTCTTC | CASSSLAEQFF
TRBJ2-3 | . | . | TRBV15 | TGTGCCACCAGCAGCGGACCGTGGGATACGCAGTATTTT | CATSSGPWDTQYF
TRBJ1-3 | once | . | TRBV7-9 | TGTGCCAGGCTTTCTGGAAACACCATATATTTT | CARLSGNTIYF
TRBJ2-3 | . | . | TRBV5-1 | TGCGCCAGCAGCTTAAATGGTGAGGATACGCAGTATTTT | CASSLNGEDTQYF
TRBJ2-1 | . | . | TRBV30 | TGTGCCTGGAGTGTCTCGGAGTACAATGAGCAGTTCTTC | CAWSVSEYNEQFF
TRBJ2-7 | . | TRBD2 | TRBV30 | TGTGCCTGGAGGGACCCGGGACTGGCGGGAGGGCTCGAGCAGTACTTC | CAWRDPGLAGGLEQYF
TRBJ2-7 | . | . | TRBV5-1 | TGCGCCAGCAGTCGGCTTTTTGGTGACTCCTACGAGCAGTACTTC | CASSRLFGDSYEQYF
TRBJ2-7 | . | TRBD2 | TRBV28 | TGTGCCAGCTCCTTGACGGGGGGTACCTACGAGCAGTACTTC | CASSLTGGTYEQYF
TRBJ1-1 | . | . | TRBV9 | TGTGCCAGCAGCCCCCCAGGGTCGCTAAGAGCTTTCTTT | CASSPPGSLRAFF
TRBJ1-1 | . | . | TRBV11-3 | TGTGCCAGCAGCTCCGAGCCGAACACTGAAGCTTTCTTT | CASSSEPNTEAFF
TRBJ2-1 | . | . | TRBV29-1 | TGCAGCGGGCTACAGGGAATTGTTGGGAATGAGCAGTTCTTC | CSGLQGIVGNEQFF
TRBJ1-1 | . | . | TRBV10-2 | TGCGCCAGCAGTGTTGGGGGCGTGGACACTGAAGCTTTCTTT | CASSVGGVDTEAFF
TRBJ2-7 | . | . | TRBV5-4 | TGTGCCAGCAGCCGGGACCGGGACGGTCCCTACGAGCAGTACTTC | CASSRDRDGPYEQYF
TRBJ2-7 | . | TRBD1 | TRBV10-1 | TGCGCCAGCAGTGGACAGGGTTACGAGCAGTACTTC | CASSGQGYEQYF
TRBJ2-1 | . | TRBD2 | TRBV6-4 | TGTGCCAGCAGTGACGGACTAGCGGGAAATGAGCAGTTCTTC | CASSDGLAGNEQFF
TRBJ2-7 | . | TRBD1 | TRBV5-1 | TGCGCCAGCAGACGGACGGGACAGGGAGGCAACGAGCAGTACTTC | CASRRTGQGGNEQYF
TRBJ2-7 | . | TRBD1 | TRBV15 | TGTGCCACAAAAAGGACAGGGAGCTCCTACGAGCAGTACTTC | CATKRTGSSYEQYF
TRBJ2-1 | . | . | TRBV11-2 | TGTGCCAGCAGCTTAGGCGGGGTCTACAATGAGCAGTTCTTC | CASSLGGVYNEQFF
TRBJ2-1 | once | TRBD2 | TRBV9 | TGTGCCAGCAGCGTAGCCGGACTAGCGGGACGTAATGAGCAGTTCTTC | CASSVAGLAGRNEQFF
TRBJ2-1 | . | TRBD1 | TRBV7-9 | TGTGCCAGCAGCCGGGACAGGGTGCATGAGCAGTTCTTC | CASSRDRVHEQFF
TRBJ1-1 | . | TRBD1 | TRBV7-3 | TGTGCCAGCAGCAGACAGGGGGACAACACTGAAGCTTTCTTT | CASSRQGDNTEAFF
TRBJ2-7 | once | . | TRBV4-1 | TGCGCCAGCAGCCAAGATGGCGACAGATATTACGAGCAGTACTTC | CASSQDGDRYYEQYF